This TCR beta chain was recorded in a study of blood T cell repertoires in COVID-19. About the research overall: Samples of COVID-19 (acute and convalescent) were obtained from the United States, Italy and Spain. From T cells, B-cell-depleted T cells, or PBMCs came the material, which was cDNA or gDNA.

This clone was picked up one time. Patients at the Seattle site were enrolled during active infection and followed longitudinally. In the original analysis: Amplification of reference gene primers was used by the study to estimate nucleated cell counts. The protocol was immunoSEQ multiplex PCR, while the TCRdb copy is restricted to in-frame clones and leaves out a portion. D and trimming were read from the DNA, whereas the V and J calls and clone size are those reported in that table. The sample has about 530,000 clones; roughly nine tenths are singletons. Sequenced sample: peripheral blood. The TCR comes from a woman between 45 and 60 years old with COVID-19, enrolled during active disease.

The DNA for the CDR3 is TGTGCCAGCCAACCCCCAGGGACAGACTACACCGGGGAGCTGTTTTTT. Its translation is CASQPPGTDYTGELFF. The chain couples TRBV19 to TRBJ2-2; TRBD1 aligns across 7 bases. J was trimmed by 3 bases and V by 9 bases; bases with no gene match: 13. This CDR3 spans 16 amino acids. The germline CDR1 and CDR2 sequences are LNHDA and SQIVND (reference sequence).